The rows below give T cell receptor beta chains drawn from one sample of a study of T-cell reconstitution after alpha-beta-depleted transplantation in children. TCRdb ran MiXCR on the PCR reads and lists one entry per CDR3 protein. The sample gives 55,000 to 85,000 distinct CDR3 sequences, approximately 11% of which show up once; less than 15% is in the top ten. Sample: PBMCs, taken before TCRalphabeta/CD19-depleted stem cell transplant. The receptors originated from a boy aged 5-17 years with acute myeloid leukemia, due to receive a stem cell transplant. Each CDR3 is given with its conserved first and last residue. Fields, in order: CDR3 protein, CDR3 DNA, V gene, clone size, CDR3 length, J gene, D gene. The D gene is left open where the match is weak. Clone sizes are given selectively: once, few, many, or a class where the clone is expanded.

CDR3: CSVVRGAGTEAFF
DNA: TGCAGTGTAGTGAGGGGGGCAGGCACTGAAGCTTTCTTT
V: TRBV20-1
size: many
length: 13
J: TRBJ1-1
D: .

CDR3: CASRRDSLAKNIQYF
DNA: TGTGCCAGCAGAAGGGACAGTCTAGCCAAAAACATTCAGTACTTC
V: TRBV6-1
size: many
length: 15
J: TRBJ2-4
D: TRBD1

CDR3: CAIGLAGGNEQFF
DNA: TGTGCCATCGGACTAGCGGGTGGCAATGAGCAGTTCTTC
V: TRBV10-3
size: many
length: 13
J: TRBJ2-1
D: TRBD2

CDR3: CASSPQEGRTSYEQYF
DNA: TGTGCCAGCAGTCCCCAGGAGGGTCGTACCTCCTACGAGCAGTACTTC
V: TRBV6-5
size: few
length: 16
J: TRBJ2-7
D: .

CDR3: CAICCRGGYDEQFF
DNA: TGTGCCATCTGCTGCCGGGGGGGCTACGATGAGCAGTTCTTC
V: TRBV2
size: once
length: 14
J: TRBJ2-1
D: TRBD2

CDR3: CASSRTGPTNTEAFF
DNA: TGTGCCAGCAGCCGAACCGGACCAACGAACACTGAAGCTTTCTTT
V: TRBV5-4
size: many
length: 15
J: TRBJ1-1
D: .

CDR3: CASTGTGNTGELFF
DNA: TGTGCCAGCACCGGGACAGGGAACACCGGGGAGCTGTTTTTT
V: TRBV9
size: many
length: 14
J: TRBJ2-2
D: TRBD1

CDR3: CSARDSSGNTIYF
DNA: TGCAGTGCCAGGGACAGCTCTGGAAACACCATATATTTT
V: TRBV20-1
size: many
length: 13
J: TRBJ1-3
D: TRBD1

CDR3: CASSMGPETQYF
DNA: TGTGCCAGCAGCATGGGACCAGAGACCCAGTACTTC
V: TRBV7-2
size: many
length: 12
J: TRBJ2-5
D: .

CDR3: CASSLDRSYGYTF
DNA: TGTGCCAGCAGCTTAGACAGGAGCTATGGCTACACCTTC
V: TRBV7-2
size: many
length: 13
J: TRBJ1-2
D: .

CDR3: CASSLESWAANSYEQYF
DNA: TGCGCCAGCAGCTTGGAGAGCTGGGCAGCCAACTCCTACGAGCAGTACTTC
V: TRBV5-1
size: many
length: 17
J: TRBJ2-7
D: .

CDR3: CASRHKGGRSRETQYF
DNA: TGTGCCAGCAGACACAAAGGGGGAAGGTCTCGGGAGACCCAGTACTTC
V: TRBV6-1
size: many
length: 16
J: TRBJ2-5
D: .

CDR3: CAISPRGLSGEQYF
DNA: TGTGCCATCAGTCCCCGGGGGCTTTCTGGGGAGCAGTACTTC
V: TRBV10-3
size: many
length: 14
J: TRBJ2-7
D: .

CDR3: CASSFDRPTGELFF
DNA: TGCGCCAGCAGCTTTGACAGGCCCACCGGGGAGCTGTTTTTT
V: TRBV5-1
size: many
length: 14
J: TRBJ2-2
D: .

CDR3: CASSFLGGSMETQYF
DNA: TGTGCCAGCAGCTTCCTGGGGGGGTCCATGGAGACCCAGTACTTC
V: TRBV7-6
size: many
length: 15
J: TRBJ2-5
D: TRBD2

CDR3: CASSLTGANQPQHF
DNA: TGTGCCAGCAGCTTGACGGGGGCCAATCAGCCCCAGCATTTT
V: TRBV7-2
size: many
length: 14
J: TRBJ1-5
D: .

CDR3: CASSLLHSYEQYF
DNA: TGTGCCAGCAGCTTATTACATTCCTACGAGCAGTACTTC
V: TRBV7-3
size: many
length: 13
J: TRBJ2-7
D: .

CDR3: CASSLAPGTSGRTDTQYF
DNA: TGTGCCAGCAGCTTAGCGCCCGGGACTAGCGGGAGGACAGATACGCAGTATTTT
V: TRBV11-1
size: many
length: 18
J: TRBJ2-3
D: TRBD2

CDR3: CASSLTLTGELFF
DNA: TGTGCCAGCAGTTTAACCCTCACCGGGGAGCTGTTTTTT
V: TRBV27
size: many
length: 13
J: TRBJ2-2
D: .

CDR3: CASSQLAGGTGNEQFF
DNA: TGTGCCAGCAGTCAATTAGCGGGAGGGACGGGCAATGAGCAGTTCTTC
V: TRBV6-1
size: .
length: 16
J: TRBJ2-1
D: TRBD2

CDR3: CASSRAPGTEKLFF
DNA: TGTGCCAGCAGCCGGGCCCCCGGGACTGAAAAACTGTTTTTT
V: TRBV7-2
size: many
length: 14
J: TRBJ1-4
D: .

CDR3: CSVESGGVNTEAFF
DNA: TGCAGCGTTGAAAGCGGAGGGGTCAACACTGAAGCTTTCTTT
V: TRBV29-1
size: many
length: 14
J: TRBJ1-1
D: .

CDR3: CASSRAAGQGEQFF
DNA: TGTGCCAGCAGCCGGGCAGCGGGACAGGGTGAGCAGTTCTTC
V: TRBV7-9
size: many
length: 14
J: TRBJ2-1
D: TRBD1

CDR3: CASSFGLSPETQYF
DNA: TGCGCCAGCAGCTTCGGACTTAGCCCAGAGACCCAGTACTTC
V: TRBV5-1
size: many
length: 14
J: TRBJ2-5
D: .

CDR3: CASSFRSYGYTF
DNA: TGTGCCAGCAGTTTCCGGAGCTATGGCTACACCTTC
V: TRBV12-3/TRBV12-4
size: .
length: 12
J: TRBJ1-2
D: .

CDR3: CASRPRVYSNQPQHF
DNA: TGTGCCAGCAGACCCCGGGTATATAGCAATCAGCCCCAGCATTTT
V: TRBV6-5
size: many
length: 15
J: TRBJ1-5
D: .

CDR3: CASMGVKGVAGYTF
DNA: TGTGCCAGCATGGGTGTTAAGGGAGTGGCGGGCTACACCTTC
V: TRBV12-3/TRBV12-4
size: many
length: 14
J: TRBJ1-2
D: .

CDR3: CATSSDRGGNQPQHF
DNA: TGTGCCACCAGCTCAGACAGGGGTGGCAATCAGCCCCAGCATTTT
V: TRBV15
size: few
length: 15
J: TRBJ1-5
D: TRBD1

CDR3: CASSQDLGGNTIYF
DNA: TGTGCCAGCAGCCAAGATTTAGGCGGAAACACCATATATTTT
V: TRBV3-1
size: many
length: 14
J: TRBJ1-3
D: .

CDR3: CASSPGLRRASWRQYF
DNA: TGTGCCAGCAGTCCTGGCCTCAGGAGGGCCTCATGGAGGCAGTATTTT
V: TRBV28
size: many
length: 16
J: TRBJ2-3
D: .

CDR3: CASSQEGDRSTGELFF
DNA: TGTGCCAGCAGCCAAGAAGGGGACAGGTCCACCGGGGAGCTGTTTTTT
V: TRBV3-1
size: many
length: 16
J: TRBJ2-2
D: TRBD1

CDR3: CSARYQGRGEKLFF
DNA: TGCAGTGCTAGGTACCAGGGGAGAGGAGAAAAACTGTTTTTT
V: TRBV20-1
size: many
length: 14
J: TRBJ1-4
D: .

CDR3: CASSLAGGYEQYF
DNA: TGTGCCAGCAGCTTAGCGGGGGGGTACGAGCAGTACTTC
V: TRBV7-2
size: medium-sized
length: 13
J: TRBJ2-7
D: TRBD2

CDR3: CSARVSTGTGATGELFF
DNA: TGCAGTGCTAGAGTATCAACCGGGACAGGGGCCACCGGGGAGCTGTTTTTT
V: TRBV20-1
size: many
length: 17
J: TRBJ2-2
D: TRBD1

CDR3: CASSLGQPTQYF
DNA: TGTGCCAGCAGCTTAGGACAGCCTACGCAGTATTTT
V: TRBV11-2
size: many
length: 12
J: TRBJ2-3
D: .

CDR3: CAMGLGLSGRTGELFF
DNA: TGTGCCATGGGCTTGGGGCTCTCCGGGCGGACCGGGGAGCTGTTTTTT
V: TRBV5-3
size: .
length: 16
J: TRBJ2-2
D: .

CDR3: CASTSPGRVGYEQYF
DNA: TGTGCCAGCACCAGCCCCGGCAGGGTGGGCTACGAGCAGTACTTC
V: TRBV11-1
size: many
length: 15
J: TRBJ2-7
D: .

CDR3: CASSLMWSGTSHREQFF
DNA: TGTGCCAGCAGCCTAATGTGGAGCGGGACTAGCCACCGTGAGCAGTTCTTC
V: TRBV11-2
size: many
length: 17
J: TRBJ2-1
D: TRBD2

CDR3: CASRGGANTGELFF
DNA: TGTGCCAGCAGAGGCGGGGCGAACACCGGGGAGCTGTTTTTT
V: TRBV11-1
size: many
length: 14
J: TRBJ2-2
D: .

CDR3: CASSYDAGSNQPQHF
DNA: TGTGCCAGCAGTTACGACGCGGGAAGCAATCAGCCCCAGCATTTT
V: TRBV6-5
size: many
length: 15
J: TRBJ1-5
D: .

CDR3: CASRSRQNYEHYF
DNA: TGTGCCAGCAGATCCAGACAGAACTACGAGCATTACTTC
V: TRBV27
size: .
length: 13
J: TRBJ2-7
D: .

CDR3: CASSTGQGYGETQYF
DNA: TGTGCCAGTAGTACTGGACAGGGGTATGGAGAGACCCAGTACTTC
V: TRBV19
size: .
length: 15
J: TRBJ2-5
D: TRBD1

CDR3: CASSLQGVHSPLHF
DNA: TGTGCCAGCAGTTTACAGGGGGTGCACTCACCCCTCCACTTT
V: TRBV7-2
size: many
length: 14
J: TRBJ1-6
D: TRBD1

CDR3: CSASGREAGANVLTF
DNA: TGCAGTGCTAGCGGCAGGGAGGCTGGGGCCAACGTCCTGACTTTC
V: TRBV20-1
size: many
length: 15
J: TRBJ2-6
D: .

CDR3: CASSLGQGRTGELFF
DNA: TGCGCCAGCAGCCTCGGCCAGGGACGCACCGGGGAGCTGTTTTTT
V: TRBV4-3
size: .
length: 15
J: TRBJ2-2
D: .

CDR3: CAIGQGDEQYF
DNA: TGTGCCATTGGACAGGGCGACGAGCAGTACTTC
V: TRBV12-3/TRBV12-4
size: few
length: 11
J: TRBJ2-7
D: TRBD1

CDR3: CSVRPAGLNTEAFF
DNA: TGCAGCGTTCGTCCGGCCGGCCTGAACACTGAAGCTTTCTTT
V: TRBV29-1
size: many
length: 14
J: TRBJ1-1
D: .

CDR3: CSANRDRGNLQQETQYF
DNA: TGCAGTGCCAACCGGGACAGGGGCAATCTACAGCAAGAGACCCAGTACTTC
V: TRBV20-1
size: many
length: 17
J: TRBJ2-5
D: TRBD1

CDR3: CASSLSGRQPNQPQHF
DNA: TGTGCCAGCAGTTTGTCGGGGAGACAGCCTAATCAGCCCCAGCATTTT
V: TRBV12-3/TRBV12-4
size: many
length: 16
J: TRBJ1-5
D: .

CDR3: CAFSFGTSGRRVRETQYF
DNA: TGTGCCTTCAGTTTCGGGACTAGCGGGAGGAGGGTTCGAGAGACCCAGTACTTC
V: TRBV12-3/TRBV12-4
size: few
length: 18
J: TRBJ2-5
D: TRBD2

CDR3: CASSWGQGFGEQFF
DNA: TGTGCCAGCAGTTGGGGACAGGGATTTGGTGAGCAGTTCTTC
V: TRBV6-5
size: many
length: 14
J: TRBJ2-1
D: TRBD1

CDR3: CAIRRELDSPDTQYF
DNA: TGTGCCATCAGAAGAGAATTAGACTCGCCAGATACGCAGTATTTT
V: TRBV10-3
size: .
length: 15
J: TRBJ2-3
D: .

CDR3: CSVPGLAGGLSYNEQFF
DNA: TGCAGCGTCCCGGGACTAGCGGGGGGGCTCTCCTACAATGAGCAGTTCTTC
V: TRBV29-1
size: many
length: 17
J: TRBJ2-1
D: TRBD2

CDR3: CATSDPGQAQGPQHF
DNA: TGTGCCACCAGTGACCCGGGACAGGCACAGGGGCCCCAGCATTTT
V: TRBV24-1
size: many
length: 15
J: TRBJ1-5
D: TRBD1

CDR3: CASSSVGTYGYTF
DNA: TGTGCCAGCAGTTCAGTAGGGACCTATGGCTACACCTTC
V: TRBV28
size: many
length: 13
J: TRBJ1-2
D: .

CDR3: CATSEAEIGQPQHF
DNA: TGTGCCACCAGTGAAGCTGAGATCGGTCAGCCCCAGCATTTT
V: TRBV24-1
size: many
length: 14
J: TRBJ1-5
D: .

CDR3: CASSKGAVSGEQYF
DNA: TGTGCCAGCAGTAAAGGGGCTGTCTCGGGCGAGCAGTACTTC
V: TRBV27
size: many
length: 14
J: TRBJ2-7
D: .

CDR3: CASSLAGTSESAFF
DNA: TGTGCCAGCAGCTTAGCAGGGACAAGTGAGTCAGCTTTCTTT
V: TRBV7-9
size: many
length: 14
J: TRBJ1-1
D: .